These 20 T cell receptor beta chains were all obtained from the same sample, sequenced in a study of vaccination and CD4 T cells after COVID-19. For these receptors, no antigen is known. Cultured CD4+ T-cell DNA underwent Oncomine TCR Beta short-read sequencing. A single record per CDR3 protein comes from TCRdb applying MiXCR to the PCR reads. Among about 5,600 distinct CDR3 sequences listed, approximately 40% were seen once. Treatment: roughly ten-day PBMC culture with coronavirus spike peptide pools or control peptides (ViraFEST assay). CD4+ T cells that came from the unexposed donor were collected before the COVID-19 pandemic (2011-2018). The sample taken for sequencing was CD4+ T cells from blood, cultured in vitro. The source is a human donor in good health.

CDR3 in amino acids: CASSEGQTSNQPQHF. The CDR3, as DNA: TGTGCCAGCAGTGAGGGACAGACCAGCAATCAGCCCCAGCATTTT. The gene calls are TRBV6-1 and TRBJ1-5, with 7 bases that match TRBD1. Germline trimming cut 3 bases from V and 1 base from J; bases unmatched to any gene: 3. This CDR3 is built from 15 residues. Germline V gives CDR1 MNHNS, CDR2 SASEGT.

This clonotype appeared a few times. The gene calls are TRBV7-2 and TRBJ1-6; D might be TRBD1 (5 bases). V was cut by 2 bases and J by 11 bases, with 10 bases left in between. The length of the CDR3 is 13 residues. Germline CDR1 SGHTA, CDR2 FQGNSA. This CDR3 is CASSLTGITPLHF. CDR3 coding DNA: TGTGCCAGCAGCTTAACAGGAATTACACCCCTCCACTTT.

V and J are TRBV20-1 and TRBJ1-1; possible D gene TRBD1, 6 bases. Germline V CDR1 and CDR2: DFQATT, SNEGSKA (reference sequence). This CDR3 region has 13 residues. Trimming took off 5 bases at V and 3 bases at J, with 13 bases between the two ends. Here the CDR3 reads CSAATGIDTEAFF. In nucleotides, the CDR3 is TGCAGTGCTGCTACAGGGATTGACACTGAAGCTTTCTTT.

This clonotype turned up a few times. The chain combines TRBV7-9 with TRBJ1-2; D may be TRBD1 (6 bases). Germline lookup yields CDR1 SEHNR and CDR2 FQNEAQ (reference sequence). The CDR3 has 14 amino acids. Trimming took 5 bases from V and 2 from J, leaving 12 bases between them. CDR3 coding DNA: TGTGCCAGCAGCGGTACAGGGTCCAACTATGGCTACACCTTC. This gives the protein CASSGTGSNYGYTF.

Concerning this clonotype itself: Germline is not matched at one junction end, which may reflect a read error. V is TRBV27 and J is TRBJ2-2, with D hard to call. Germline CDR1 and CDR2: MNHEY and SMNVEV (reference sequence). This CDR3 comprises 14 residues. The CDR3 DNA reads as TGTGTCAGCAGTTTAATTCCCGTTGGCGGGGAGCTGTTTTTT. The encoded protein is CVSSLIPVGGELFF.

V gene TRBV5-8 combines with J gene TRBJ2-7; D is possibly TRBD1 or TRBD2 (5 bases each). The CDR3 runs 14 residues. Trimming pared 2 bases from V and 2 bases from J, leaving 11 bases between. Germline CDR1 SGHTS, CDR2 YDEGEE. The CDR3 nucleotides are TGTGCCAGCAGCTTCTGGGACCGAACCTACGAGCAGTACTTC. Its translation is CASSFWDRTYEQYF.

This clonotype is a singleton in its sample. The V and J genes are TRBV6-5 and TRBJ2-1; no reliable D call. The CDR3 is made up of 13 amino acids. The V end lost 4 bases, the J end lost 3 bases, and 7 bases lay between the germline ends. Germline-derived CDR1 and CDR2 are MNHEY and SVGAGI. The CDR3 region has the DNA TGTGCCAGCAGTTGGACCAACTACAATGAGCAGTTCTTC. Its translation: CASSWTNYNEQFF.

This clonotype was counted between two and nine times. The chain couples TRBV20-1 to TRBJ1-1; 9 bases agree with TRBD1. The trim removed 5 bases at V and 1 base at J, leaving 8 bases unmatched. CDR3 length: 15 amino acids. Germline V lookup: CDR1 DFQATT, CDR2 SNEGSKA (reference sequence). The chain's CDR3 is CSAPRRDRANTEAFF. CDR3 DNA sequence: TGCAGTGCTCCTAGGAGGGACAGGGCGAACACTGAAGCTTTCTTT.

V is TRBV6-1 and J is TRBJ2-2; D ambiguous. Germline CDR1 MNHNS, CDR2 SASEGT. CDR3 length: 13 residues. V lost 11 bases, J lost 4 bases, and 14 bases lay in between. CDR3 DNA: TGTGCCTTCTTGGTAACCGTCACCGGGGAGCTGTTTTTT. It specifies CAFLVTVTGELFF.

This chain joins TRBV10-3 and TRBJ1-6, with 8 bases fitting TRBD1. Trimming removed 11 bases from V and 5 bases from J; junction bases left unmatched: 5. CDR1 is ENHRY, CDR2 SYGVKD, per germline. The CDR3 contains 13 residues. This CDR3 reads CAGGQDNNSPLHF. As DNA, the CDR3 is TGTGCCGGGGGACAGGATAATAATTCACCCCTCCACTTT.

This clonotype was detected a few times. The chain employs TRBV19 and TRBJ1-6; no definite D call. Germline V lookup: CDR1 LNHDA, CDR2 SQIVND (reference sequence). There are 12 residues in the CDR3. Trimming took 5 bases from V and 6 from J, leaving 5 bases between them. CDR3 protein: CASSGTNSPLHF. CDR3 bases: TGTGCCAGTAGTGGTACTAATTCACCCCTCCACTTT.

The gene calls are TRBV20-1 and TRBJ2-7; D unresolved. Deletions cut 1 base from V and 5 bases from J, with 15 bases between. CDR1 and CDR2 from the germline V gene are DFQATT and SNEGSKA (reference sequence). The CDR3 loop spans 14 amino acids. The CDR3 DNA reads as TGCAGTGCTAGAGTTATTGTGGGTTCCCACGAGCAGTACTTC. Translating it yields CSARVIVGSHEQYF.

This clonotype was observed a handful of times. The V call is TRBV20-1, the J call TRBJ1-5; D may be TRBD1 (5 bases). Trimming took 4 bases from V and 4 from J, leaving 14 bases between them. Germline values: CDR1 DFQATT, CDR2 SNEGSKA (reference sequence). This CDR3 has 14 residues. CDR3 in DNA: TGCAGTGCTATTATGGGGACGGTGAATCAGCCCCAGCATTTT. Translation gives CSAIMGTVNQPQHF.

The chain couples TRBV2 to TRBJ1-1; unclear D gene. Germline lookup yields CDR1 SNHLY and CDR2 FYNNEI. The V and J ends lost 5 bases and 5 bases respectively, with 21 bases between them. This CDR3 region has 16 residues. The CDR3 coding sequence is TGTGCCAGCAGTCGAGAATCTAGGTTGGTCAGGACTGAAGCTTTCTTT. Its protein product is CASSRESRLVRTEAFF. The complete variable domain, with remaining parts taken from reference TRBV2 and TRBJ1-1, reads EPEVTQTPSHQVTQMGQEVILRCVPISNHLYFYWYRQILGQKVEFLVSFYNNEISEKSEIFDDQFSVERPDGSNFTLKIRSTKLEDSAMYFCASSRESRLVRTEAFFGQGTRLTVV.

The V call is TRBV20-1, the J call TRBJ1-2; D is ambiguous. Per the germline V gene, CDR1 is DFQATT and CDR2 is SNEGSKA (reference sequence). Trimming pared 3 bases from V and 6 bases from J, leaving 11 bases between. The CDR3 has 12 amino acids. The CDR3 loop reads CSARDQMNGYTF. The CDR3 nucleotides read TGCAGTGCTAGGGATCAAATGAATGGCTACACCTTC.

The CDR3 DNA follows: TGCAGTGCTAGAGTACCGGGACTCAACTACGAGCAGTACTTC. Its translation: CSARVPGLNYEQYF. This sequence joins TRBV20-1 and TRBJ2-7; D is perhaps TRBD2 (6 bases). V was trimmed by 1 base and J by 3 bases, leaving 13 bases between them. The CDR3 extends over 14 amino acids. From germline, CDR1 is DFQATT and CDR2 SNEGSKA (reference sequence).

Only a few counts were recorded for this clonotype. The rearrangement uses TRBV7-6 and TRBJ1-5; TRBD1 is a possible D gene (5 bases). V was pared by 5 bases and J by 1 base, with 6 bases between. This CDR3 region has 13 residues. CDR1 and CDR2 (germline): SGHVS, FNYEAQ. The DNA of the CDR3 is TGTGCCAGCAGCCGGGACAGCAATCAGCCCCAGCATTTT. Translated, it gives CASSRDSNQPQHF.

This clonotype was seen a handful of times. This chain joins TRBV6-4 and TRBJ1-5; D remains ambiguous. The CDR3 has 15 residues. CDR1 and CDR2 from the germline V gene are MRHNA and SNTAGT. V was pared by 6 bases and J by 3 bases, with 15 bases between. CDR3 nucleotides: TGTGCCAGCAGCCCCCGTGGAGGGTTCAATCAGCCCCAGCATTTT. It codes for CASSPRGGFNQPQHF.

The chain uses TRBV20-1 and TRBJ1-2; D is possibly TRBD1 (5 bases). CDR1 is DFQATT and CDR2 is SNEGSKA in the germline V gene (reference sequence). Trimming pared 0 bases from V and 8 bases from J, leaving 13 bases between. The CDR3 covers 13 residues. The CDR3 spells CSARDAGRSGYTF. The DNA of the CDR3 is TGCAGTGCTAGAGATGCAGGGCGAAGCGGCTACACCTTC.

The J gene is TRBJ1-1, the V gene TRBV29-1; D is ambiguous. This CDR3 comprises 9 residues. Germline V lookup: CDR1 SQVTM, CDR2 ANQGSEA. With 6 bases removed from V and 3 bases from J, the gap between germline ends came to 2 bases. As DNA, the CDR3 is TGCAGCGTCGACACTGAAGCTTTCTTT. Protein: CSVDTEAFF.